Below are 4 T cell receptor beta chains sequenced from a single sample in a study of T cell responses to AZD1222 COVID-19 vaccine. TCRdb's table, derived via immunoSEQ multiplex PCR, lists solely in-frame clones and lacks some. In the table there are tens of thousands of clones, 75% to 95% of which are singletons. The sequencing used peripheral blood, collected 28 days after the second AZD1222 dose. The receptors shown here come from an adult who received the AZD1222 COVID-19 vaccine.

This clone came up once. The J gene is TRBJ2-2, the V gene TRBV29-1; D is undetermined. CDR1 is SQVTM, CDR2 ANQGSEA, per germline. With 4 bases removed from V and 2 bases from J, the gap between germline ends came to 5 bases. The CDR3 has 12 amino acids. The CDR3: CSVGRNTGELFF. CDR3 nucleotide sequence: TGCAGCGTTGGTCGAAACACCGGGGAGCTGTTTTTT.

V gene TRBV28 combines with J gene TRBJ2-7, with 7 bases matching TRBD1. Germline loops: CDR1 MDHEN, CDR2 SYDVKM. This CDR3 has 13 residues. With V trimmed by 5 bases and J by 3 bases, 4 bases remained unmatched. The CDR3 sequence is CASSPPGGYEQYF. CDR3 coding DNA: TGTGCCAGCAGTCCCCCAGGGGGCTACGAGCAGTACTTC.

The rearrangement joins TRBV30 to TRBJ1-3, with TRBD1 matching 7 bases. The J segment lost 2 bases and the V segment lost 3 bases, leaving 1 base of the junction unmatched. Per the germline V gene, CDR1 is GTSNPN and CDR2 is SVGIG (reference sequence). The CDR3 runs 13 residues. The CDR3 is CAWRRGPGNTIYF. CDR3 DNA: TGTGCCTGGAGGAGGGGGCCTGGAAACACCATATATTTT.

The J gene is TRBJ1-1, the V gene TRBV7-9, with 7 bases identical to TRBD1. Germline V lookup: CDR1 SEHNR, CDR2 FQNEAQ (reference sequence). This CDR3 comprises 11 residues. J gave up 11 bases and V 5 bases, and 5 bases lay outside the gene matches. The CDR3 reads CASSQTGVAFF. The CDR3 nucleotides are TGTGCCAGCAGCCAAACAGGGGTTGCTTTCTTT.